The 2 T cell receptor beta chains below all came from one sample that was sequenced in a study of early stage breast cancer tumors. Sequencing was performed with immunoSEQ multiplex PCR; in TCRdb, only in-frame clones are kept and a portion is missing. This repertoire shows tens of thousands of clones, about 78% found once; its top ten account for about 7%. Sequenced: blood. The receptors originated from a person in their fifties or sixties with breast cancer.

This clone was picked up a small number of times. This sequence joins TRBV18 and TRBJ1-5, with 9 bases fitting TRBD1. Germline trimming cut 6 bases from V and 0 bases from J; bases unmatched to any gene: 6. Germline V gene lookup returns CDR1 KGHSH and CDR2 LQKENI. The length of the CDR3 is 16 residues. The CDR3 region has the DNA TGTGCCAGCTCCCCCGGGACAGGGCCTAGCAATCAGCCCCAGCATTTT. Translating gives CASSPGTGPSNQPQHF.

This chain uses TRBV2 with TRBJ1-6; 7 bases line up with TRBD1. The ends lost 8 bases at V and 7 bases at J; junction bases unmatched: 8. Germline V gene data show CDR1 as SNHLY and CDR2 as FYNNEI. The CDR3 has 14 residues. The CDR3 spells CASGYRGQNSPLHF. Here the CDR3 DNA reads TGTGCCAGCGGATACAGGGGTCAGAATTCACCCCTCCACTTT.